The 23 T cell receptor beta chains given below trace back to one sample, sequenced in a study of T cell responses to AZD1222 COVID-19 vaccine (dated by TCRdb to 2020 to 2022). The library was produced with the immunoSEQ multiplex PCR assay. Imported from immuneACCESS, the table was reduced by TCRdb to in-frame sequences with V and J called. These copies leave out some clones; in studies compared against another copy, an unresolved V gene accounts for under half, and the cause of the remainder is not known. The sample includes some 87,000 clones, with about 90% observed a single time. The ten most abundant clones make up 4% to 6% of the sample. The meaning of the sample's time point label: baseline before first vaccination. In light of the paper, this sample's treatment or condition label describes: meningococcal conjugate vaccine given as trial control. The starting material was peripheral blood, obtained on day 0 of MenACWY control vaccination. All receptors derive from an adult in good health.

This chain connects TRBV7-9 to TRBJ1-1; a weak D match, TRBD1 (5 bases). Germline CDR1 is SEHNR and CDR2 is FQNEAQ (reference sequence). Trimming removed 2 bases from V and 0 bases from J, with 10 bases in between. The CDR3 extends over 15 amino acids. CDR3: CASSLWGDLNTEAFF. The CDR3 nucleotides are TGTGCCAGCAGCTTATGGGGGGACCTGAACACTGAAGCTTTCTTT.

V gene TRBV7-8 combines with J gene TRBJ2-1; TRBD2 matches 9 bases. The CDR3 consists of 16 residues. The germline gives CDR1 SGHVS, CDR2 FQNEAQ. The J segment lost 1 base and the V segment lost 5 bases, leaving 6 bases of the junction unmatched. The CDR3 reads CASSPRGLASYNEQFF. CDR3 in DNA: TGTGCCAGCAGCCCTAGGGGACTAGCTTCCTACAATGAGCAGTTCTTC.

This clone was found once. The chain links TRBV18 to TRBJ1-4; 8 bases align to TRBD1. Germline V gives CDR1 KGHSH, CDR2 LQKENI. V gave up 1 base and J gave up 7 bases; unmatched junction bases: 2. This CDR3 is built from 14 residues. Written as DNA, the CDR3 is TGTGCCAGCTCACCACGGACAGGGAGTGAAAAACTGTTTTTT. Translated, it gives CASSPRTGSEKLFF.

The genes are TRBV14 and TRBJ2-5; TRBD1 matches 9 bases. CDR3 length: 13 amino acids. Germline trimming cut 5 bases from V and 5 bases from J; bases unmatched to any gene: 3. The germline CDR1 and CDR2 sequences are SGHDN and FVKESK. The DNA for the CDR3 is TGTGCCAGCAGCTTTGGACAGGGGGAGACCCAGTACTTC. Encoded protein: CASSFGQGETQYF.

This clone was detected only once. This chain joins TRBV9 and TRBJ1-4, with D tentatively TRBD1 (5 bases). V was clipped by 0 bases and J by 8 bases, with 14 bases between them. This CDR3 region has 15 residues. CDR1 and CDR2 (germline): SGDLS, YYNGEE. DNA for the CDR3: TGTGCCAGCAGCGTAGCGGAGGGGTCGCGGGAAAAACTGTTTTTT. This translates into CASSVAEGSREKLFF. Looking up the rest from reference TRBV9 and TRBJ1-4 gives the full variable domain: DSGVTQTPKHLITATGQRVTLRCSPRSGDLSVYWYQQSLDQGLQFLIQYYNGEERAKGNILERFSAQQFPDLHSELNLSSLELGDSALYFCASSVAEGSREKLFFGSGTQLSVL.

Only one count was recorded for this clone. The genes are TRBV11-1 and TRBJ1-4; 7 bases match TRBD1. Germline V gene sequence: CDR1 SGHAT, CDR2 FQDESV (reference sequence). This CDR3 is built from 15 residues. V gave up 5 bases and J gave up 5 bases; unmatched junction bases: 8. The CDR3 DNA follows: TGTGCCAGCAGCCCAACGTCGACAGGGAATGAAAAACTGTTTTTT. It is translated as CASSPTSTGNEKLFF.

This clone showed up just a few times. The chain recombines TRBV2 with TRBJ1-5; TRBD1 might be the D (6 bases). Trimming pared 5 bases from V and 1 base from J, leaving 12 bases between. Per the germline V gene, CDR1 is SNHLY and CDR2 is FYNNEI. The CDR3 has 15 amino acids. The CDR3 sequence: CASSWGRESNQPQHF. DNA of the CDR3: TGTGCCAGCAGTTGGGGGCGGGAAAGCAATCAGCCCCAGCATTTT.

This chain connects TRBV15 to TRBJ2-7, with TRBD2 matching over 11 bases. V trimming: 0 bases; J trimming: 5 bases; junction bases outside the gene matches: 15. This CDR3 contains 19 residues. Germline lookup yields CDR1 LNHNV and CDR2 YYDKDF (reference sequence). CDR3 region: CATSRDRAVAGGPGNEQYF. The CDR3, as DNA: TGTGCCACCAGCAGAGATAGGGCAGTAGCGGGAGGGCCGGGGAACGAGCAGTACTTC.

The chain links TRBV6-2 or TRBV6-3 to TRBJ2-6; D call uncertain. CDR1 and CDR2 from the germline V gene are MNHEY and SVGEGT. With 6 bases removed from V and 6 bases from J, the gap between germline ends came to 9 bases. The CDR3 is 13 amino acids. This CDR3 is CASSQTSANVLTF. The DNA of the CDR3 is TGTGCCAGCAGCCAAACTTCGGCCAACGTCCTGACTTTC.

For the CDR3, the DNA is TGTGCCAGCAGTGAAAAGGGGGTGATTTACGAGCAGTACTTC. The encoded protein is CASSEKGVIYEQYF. This chain uses TRBV2 with TRBJ2-7; tentative D call: TRBD1 (6 bases). The germline gives CDR1 SNHLY, CDR2 FYNNEI. The CDR3 is made up of 14 amino acids. Deletions cut 2 bases from V and 4 bases from J, with 12 bases between.

This chain links TRBV6-6 with TRBJ2-2, with D unclear. CDR1 MNHNY and CDR2 SVGAGI come from the germline V gene (reference sequence). The V end was cut by 5 bases, the J end by 0 bases, with 7 bases between. This CDR3 is built from 14 residues. CDR3 protein: CASSRSTNTGELFF. The CDR3 DNA sequence: TGTGCCAGCAGTCGATCCACGAACACCGGGGAGCTGTTTTTT.

The V call is TRBV18, the J call TRBJ2-2; weak D call: TRBD1 (5 bases). Germline V CDR1 and CDR2: KGHSH, LQKENI. There are 16 residues in the CDR3. V gave up 0 bases and J gave up 0 bases, with 8 bases separating them. CDR3 amino acids: CASSPPVQANTGELFF. In DNA form, the CDR3 reads TGTGCCAGCTCACCACCGGTACAGGCGAACACCGGGGAGCTGTTTTTT.

The chain recombines TRBV28 with TRBJ1-2, with D hard to call. The V and J ends lost 1 base and 5 bases respectively, with 11 bases between them. The CDR3 totals 14 residues. From germline, CDR1 is MDHEN and CDR2 SYDVKM. CDR3 protein: CASSLSQERYGYTF. CDR3 in DNA: TGTGCCAGCAGTTTATCTCAAGAAAGATATGGCTACACCTTC.

V is TRBV7-9 and J is TRBJ1-1; D call uncertain. This CDR3 contains 14 residues. Trimming took off 5 bases at V and 3 bases at J, with 13 bases between the two ends. The V gene's germline CDR1 is SEHNR and CDR2 FQNEAQ (reference sequence). The CDR3 here is CASSPGVRDTEAFF. The CDR3 nucleotides are TGTGCCAGCAGCCCCGGGGTGAGGGACACTGAAGCTTTCTTT.

The chain has TRBV18 and TRBJ2-1; 7 positions agree with TRBD2. The CDR3 length is 15 residues. Germline V gene sequence: CDR1 KGHSH, CDR2 LQKENI. The V gene end was trimmed by 4 bases and the J gene end by 10 bases; junction bases not matched to a gene: 13. CDR3 sequence reads: CASSHPLGAGDEQFF. The CDR3 nucleotides read TGTGCCAGCTCACACCCCCTTGGGGCGGGAGACGAGCAGTTCTTC.

This chain uses TRBV2 with TRBJ1-2; D may be TRBD1 (5 bases). This CDR3 region has 13 residues. CDR1 and CDR2 (germline): SNHLY, FYNNEI. Trimming shortened V by 3 bases and J by 8 bases, and 13 bases separated the two germline ends. For the CDR3, the DNA is TGTGCCAGCAGTGACCTCGGGGCAGGGGGCTACACCTTC. The encoded protein is CASSDLGAGGYTF.

This clone has a single count. The chain combines TRBV19 with TRBJ1-1; D remains unclear. The CDR3 is made up of 9 amino acids. Germline loops: CDR1 LNHDA, CDR2 SQIVND (reference sequence). V was cut by 8 bases and J by 10 bases, with 8 bases left in between. The CDR3 region has the DNA TGTGCCAGTGGGGTCGGAGCTTTCTTT. It specifies CASGVGAFF.

The chain links TRBV5-5 to TRBJ2-2; the D gene is possibly TRBD1 (6 bases). Per germline, CDR1 SGHKS and CDR2 YYEKEE (reference sequence). This CDR3 is built from 15 residues. V was clipped by 3 bases and J by 3 bases, with 12 bases between them. The CDR3 nucleotides read TGTGCCAGCAGCTCCCTCACAGGGTACACCGGGGAGCTGTTTTTT. It translates to CASSSLTGYTGELFF.

This chain joins TRBV7-9 and TRBJ2-2; perhaps TRBD2 as D (5 bases). In germline, CDR1 is SEHNR, CDR2 FQNEAQ (reference sequence). V lost 1 base and J 5 bases, leaving 14 bases between the germline ends. The CDR3 is 16 amino acids. In DNA form, the CDR3 reads TGTGCCAGCAGCTTAGACCCGGGAAGTAGAACCGGGGAGCTGTTTTTT. Its protein is CASSLDPGSRTGELFF.

The chain employs TRBV6-6 and TRBJ1-2; TRBD1 aligns across 10 bases. V lost 2 bases to trimming and J lost 7 bases; unmatched junction nucleotides: 10. This CDR3 is 16 amino acids long. Germline V gene lookup returns CDR1 MNHNY and CDR2 SVGAGI (reference sequence). As DNA, the CDR3 is TGTGCCAGCAGTTACGGACCGGGACAGGGGTGGGGTGGCTACACCTTC. It specifies CASSYGPGQGWGGYTF.

The V and J genes are TRBV28 and TRBJ2-7, with D perhaps TRBD1 (6 bases). V gave up 3 bases and J gave up 2 bases, with 11 bases separating them. The CDR3 loop spans 14 amino acids. Germline assignment: CDR1 MDHEN and CDR2 SYDVKM. The CDR3 coding sequence is TGTGCCAGCAGTTTGCAGTACAGGGCCTACGAGCAGTACTTC. It codes for CASSLQYRAYEQYF.

The chain is built from TRBV5-1 and TRBJ2-7, with TRBD2 identical over 12 bases. After removal of 3 bases from V and 4 bases from J, the junction contained 8 bases not matched to a gene. Per germline, CDR1 SGHRS and CDR2 YFSETQ. This CDR3 comprises 16 residues. CDR3: CASSSQPGLAGYEQYF. The CDR3 DNA reads as TGCGCCAGCAGCTCCCAACCCGGACTAGCGGGGTACGAGCAGTACTTC.

The chain uses TRBV2 and TRBJ1-2, with D unresolved. Trimming stripped 6 bases from V and 0 bases from J, with 8 bases between. This CDR3 spans 13 amino acids. Germline values: CDR1 SNHLY, CDR2 FYNNEI. The CDR3 nucleotides are TGTGCCAGCAGCGGAACAGCTAACTATGGCTACACCTTC. This gives the protein CASSGTANYGYTF.